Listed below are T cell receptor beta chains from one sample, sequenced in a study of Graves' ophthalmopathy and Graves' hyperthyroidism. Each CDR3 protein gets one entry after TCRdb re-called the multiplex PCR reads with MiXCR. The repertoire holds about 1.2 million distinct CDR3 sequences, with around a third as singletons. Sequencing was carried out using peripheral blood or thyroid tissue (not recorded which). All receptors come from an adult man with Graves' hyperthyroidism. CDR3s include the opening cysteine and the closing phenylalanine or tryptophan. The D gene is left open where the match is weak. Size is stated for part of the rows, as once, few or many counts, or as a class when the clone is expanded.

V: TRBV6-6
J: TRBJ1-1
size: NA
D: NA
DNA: TGTGCCAGCAGGAAGGACCCGGGTACAGTGAGATCTTTCTTT
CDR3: CASRKDPGTVRSFF

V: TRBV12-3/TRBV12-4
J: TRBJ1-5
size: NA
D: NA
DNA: TGTGCCAGCAGTGAGTCAGGGGAGGTGGATCAGCCCCAGCATTTT
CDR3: CASSESGEVDQPQHF

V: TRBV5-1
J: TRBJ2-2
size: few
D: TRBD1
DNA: TGCGCCAGCAGCACGCAGGGGGCGGACACCGGGGAGCTGTTTTTT
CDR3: CASSTQGADTGELFF

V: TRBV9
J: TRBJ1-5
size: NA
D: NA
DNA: TGTGCCAGCAGTTCTGGAGGACTAGCGAGGCCCCAGCATTTT
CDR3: CASSSGGLARPQHF

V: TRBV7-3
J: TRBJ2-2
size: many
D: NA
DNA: TGTGCCAGCAGCTTAATTCCAGCCGGGGAGCTGTTTTTT
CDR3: CASSLIPAGELFF

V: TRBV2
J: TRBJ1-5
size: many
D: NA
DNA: TGTGCCAGCAGTGAATCGGGGATCCTGGGCCAGCCCCAGCATTTT
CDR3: CASSESGILGQPQHF

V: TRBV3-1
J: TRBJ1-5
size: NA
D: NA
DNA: TGTGCCAGCAGCCAAGTAGGAGCTCAGCCCCAGCATTTT
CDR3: CASSQVGAQPQHF

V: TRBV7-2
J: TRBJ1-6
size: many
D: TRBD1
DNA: TGTGCCAGCAGCTTAGTGGGGACAGATCTCAATTCACCCCTCCACTTT
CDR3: CASSLVGTDLNSPLHF

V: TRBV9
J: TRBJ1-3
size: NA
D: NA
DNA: TGTGCCAGCAGCCAACTTCAGGGAGGAGGAAACACCATATATTTT
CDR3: CASSQLQGGGNTIYF

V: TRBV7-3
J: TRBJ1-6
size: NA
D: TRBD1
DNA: TGCGCCAGCAGCAAAGGGACAGGGGTTAATCCACCCCTCCACTTT
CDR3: CASSKGTGVNPPLHF

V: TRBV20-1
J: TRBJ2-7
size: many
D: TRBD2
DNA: TGCAGTGCTCCCCGCCCCTTGGCGGGGGGTAGCGAGCAGTACTTC
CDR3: CSAPRPLAGGSEQYF

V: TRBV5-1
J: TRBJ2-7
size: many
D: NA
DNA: TGCGCCAGCAGCTTGATGACTGATTACGAGCAGTACTTC
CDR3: CASSLMTDYEQYF

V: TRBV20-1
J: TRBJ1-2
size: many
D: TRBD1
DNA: TGCAGTGCAACCGCCACAGGGGGTGCCTATGGCTACACCTTC
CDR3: CSATATGGAYGYTF

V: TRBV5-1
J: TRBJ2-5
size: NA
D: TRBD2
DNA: TGCGCCAGCAGGGGGACTAGCTTCCAAGAGACCCAGTACTTC
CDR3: CASRGTSFQETQYF

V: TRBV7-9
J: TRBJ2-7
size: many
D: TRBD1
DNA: TGTGCCAGCAGCCCACAGGGGCACGAGCAGTACTTC
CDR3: CASSPQGHEQYF

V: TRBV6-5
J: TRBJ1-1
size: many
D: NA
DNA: TGTGCCAGCAGTTACCCCTCAAGCGGGGCTTACACTGAAGCTTTCTTT
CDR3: CASSYPSSGAYTEAFF

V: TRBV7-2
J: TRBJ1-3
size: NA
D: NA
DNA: TGTGCCAGCAGCTCTAAGGGAGGGGGATTTTTTGGAAACACCATATATTTT
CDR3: CASSSKGGGFFGNTIYF

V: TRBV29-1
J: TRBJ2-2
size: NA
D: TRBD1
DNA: TGCAGCGCAGCCGGGTGGACAGGGATGATTCTACGGGAGCTGTTTTTT
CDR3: CSAAGWTGMILRELFF

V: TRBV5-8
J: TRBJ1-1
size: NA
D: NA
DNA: TGTGCCAGCAGCTTGAGCCCACAGACTGATGAAGCTTTCTTT
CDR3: CASSLSPQTDEAFF

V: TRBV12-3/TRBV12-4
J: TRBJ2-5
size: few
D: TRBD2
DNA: TGTGCCAGCAGCCCGGGGGGGGGGTGGCAAGAGACCCAGTACTTC
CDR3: CASSPGGGWQETQYF

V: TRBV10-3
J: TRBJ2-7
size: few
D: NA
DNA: TGTGCCAGCAGGGACGGACAGTACGAGCAGTACTTC
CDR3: CASRDGQYEQYF

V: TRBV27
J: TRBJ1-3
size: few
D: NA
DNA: TGTGCCAGCAGTTTTACAGGGAGCTCTGGAAACACCATATATTTT
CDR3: CASSFTGSSGNTIYF

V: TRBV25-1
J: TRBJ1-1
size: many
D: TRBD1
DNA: TGTGCCAGCAGTGATGGCTCAGGGACAGCCACTGAAGCTTTCTTT
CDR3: CASSDGSGTATEAFF

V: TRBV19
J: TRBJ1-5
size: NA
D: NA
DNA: TGTGCCAGTAGTCCCCAGACGCATCAGCCCCAGCATTTT
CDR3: CASSPQTHQPQHF

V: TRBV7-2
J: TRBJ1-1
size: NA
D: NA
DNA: TGTGCCAGCAGCCCCCAACTCGCAGTCTCGAACACTGAAGCTTTCTTT
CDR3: CASSPQLAVSNTEAFF

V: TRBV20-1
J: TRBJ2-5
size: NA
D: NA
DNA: TGCAGGCGTACTGGGGGGGAGACCCAGTACTTC
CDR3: CRRTGGETQYF

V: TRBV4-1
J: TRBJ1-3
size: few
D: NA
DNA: TGCGCCAGCAGCCAAGCCAGCTTCATGCTTGGAAACACCATATATTTT
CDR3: CASSQASFMLGNTIYF

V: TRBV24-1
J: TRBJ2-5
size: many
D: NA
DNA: TGTGCCACCAGTGATCGAGGAGAGACCCAGTACTTC
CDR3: CATSDRGETQYF

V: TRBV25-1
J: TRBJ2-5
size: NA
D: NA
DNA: TGTGCCAGCGGGAGTTCAGGGGAGACCCAGTACTTC
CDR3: CASGSSGETQYF

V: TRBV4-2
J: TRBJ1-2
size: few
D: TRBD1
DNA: TGTGCCAGCAGCCAAGATCCAGGGGGTGACTATGGCTACACCTTC
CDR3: CASSQDPGGDYGYTF

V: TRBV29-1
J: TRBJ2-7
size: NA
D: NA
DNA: TGCAGCGCCATGGGGGACGAGCAGTACTTC
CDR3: CSAMGDEQYF

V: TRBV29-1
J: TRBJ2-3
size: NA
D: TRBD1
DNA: TGCAGCGTTGAGGAGTCGTTTAGACAGGGCCCGCAGTATTTT
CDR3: CSVEESFRQGPQYF

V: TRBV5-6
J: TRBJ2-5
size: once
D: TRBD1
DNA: TGTGCCAGCAGCTTGGGACAGGGCTGGATCCAAGAGACCCAGTACTTC
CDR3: CASSLGQGWIQETQYF

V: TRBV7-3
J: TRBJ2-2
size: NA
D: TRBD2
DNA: TGTGCCAGCAGCTTAGGTAGCGGGGGGGCGCCCGGGGAGCTGTTTTTT
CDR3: CASSLGSGGAPGELFF

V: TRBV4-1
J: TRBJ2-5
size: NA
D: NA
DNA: TGCGCCAGCAGCCACCGGACATTAAGGGAGGAGACCCAGTACTTC
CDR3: CASSHRTLREETQYF

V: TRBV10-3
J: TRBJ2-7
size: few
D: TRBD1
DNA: TGTGCCAGCAGCTTTCGCCAGGGGGTCCCCTCCCGCGAGCAGTACTTC
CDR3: CASSFRQGVPSREQYF

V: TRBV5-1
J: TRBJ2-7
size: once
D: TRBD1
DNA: TGCGCCAGCAGCTTGGCCAGGGACAGGCCGTGGGCCCAGTACTTC
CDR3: CASSLARDRPWAQYF

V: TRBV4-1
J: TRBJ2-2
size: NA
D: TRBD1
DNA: TGTGCCAGCAGCCAAGAACCAAACAGGGGTACCGGGGAGCTGTTTTTT
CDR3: CASSQEPNRGTGELFF

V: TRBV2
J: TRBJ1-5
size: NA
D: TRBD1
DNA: TGTGCCAGCAGTTTGTGGGCGGGACAGGCACGTCAGCCCCAGCATTTT
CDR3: CASSLWAGQARQPQHF

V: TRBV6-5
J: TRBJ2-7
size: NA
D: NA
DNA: TGTGCCAGCAGTTACGACAGGACCTACGAGCATTACTTC
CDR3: CASSYDRTYEHYF

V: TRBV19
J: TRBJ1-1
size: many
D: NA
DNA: TGTGCCAGTATGGGATCGCCGAACACTGAAGCTTTCTTT
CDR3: CASMGSPNTEAFF

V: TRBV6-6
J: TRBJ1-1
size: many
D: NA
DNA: TGTGCCAGCAGCCCCCTACAGGGAGTGGCTGAAGCTTTCTTT
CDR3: CASSPLQGVAEAFF

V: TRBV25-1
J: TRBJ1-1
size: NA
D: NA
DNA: TGCGCCAGCAGCCAACGGGACTCAGGCACTGAAGCTTTCTTT
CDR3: CASSQRDSGTEAFF

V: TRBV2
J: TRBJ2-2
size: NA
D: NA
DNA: TGTGCCAGCTCGGGACTCCAGGGTCTTTACACCGGGGAGCTGTTTTTT
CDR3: CASSGLQGLYTGELFF

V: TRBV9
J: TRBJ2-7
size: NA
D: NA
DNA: TGTGCCAGCAGCGCAGGGGCCAATCCCTACGGGCAGTACTTC
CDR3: CASSAGANPYGQYF